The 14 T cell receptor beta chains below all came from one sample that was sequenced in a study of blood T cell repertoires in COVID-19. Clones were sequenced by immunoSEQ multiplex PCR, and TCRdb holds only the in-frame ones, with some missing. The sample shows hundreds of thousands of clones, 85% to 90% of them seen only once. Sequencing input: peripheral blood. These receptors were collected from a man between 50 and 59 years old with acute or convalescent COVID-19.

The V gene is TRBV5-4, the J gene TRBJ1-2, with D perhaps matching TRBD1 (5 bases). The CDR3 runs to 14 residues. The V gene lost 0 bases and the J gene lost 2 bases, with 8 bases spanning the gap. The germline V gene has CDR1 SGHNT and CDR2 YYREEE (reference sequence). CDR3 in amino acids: CASSLDRLNYGYTF. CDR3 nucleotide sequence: TGTGCCAGCAGCTTGGACAGGCTCAACTATGGCTACACCTTC.

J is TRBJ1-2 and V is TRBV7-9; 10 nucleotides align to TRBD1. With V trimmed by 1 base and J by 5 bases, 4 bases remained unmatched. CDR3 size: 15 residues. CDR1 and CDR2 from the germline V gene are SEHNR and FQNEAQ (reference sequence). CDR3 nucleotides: TGTGCCAGCAGCTTAGTGACAGGGGGCTGGTATGGCTACACCTTC. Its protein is CASSLVTGGWYGYTF.

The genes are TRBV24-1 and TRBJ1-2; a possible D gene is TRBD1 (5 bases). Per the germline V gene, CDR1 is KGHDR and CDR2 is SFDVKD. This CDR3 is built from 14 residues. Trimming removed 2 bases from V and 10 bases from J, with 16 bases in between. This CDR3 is CATSDSGRVNDYTF. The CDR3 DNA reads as TGTGCCACCAGTGATTCGGGCAGGGTGAACGACTACACCTTC.

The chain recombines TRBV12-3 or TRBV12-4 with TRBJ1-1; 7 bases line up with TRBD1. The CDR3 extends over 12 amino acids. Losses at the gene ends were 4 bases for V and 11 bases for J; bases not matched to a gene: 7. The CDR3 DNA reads TGTGCCAGCAGTTCCCAGGGGGGACGCGCTTTCTTT. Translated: CASSSQGGRAFF.

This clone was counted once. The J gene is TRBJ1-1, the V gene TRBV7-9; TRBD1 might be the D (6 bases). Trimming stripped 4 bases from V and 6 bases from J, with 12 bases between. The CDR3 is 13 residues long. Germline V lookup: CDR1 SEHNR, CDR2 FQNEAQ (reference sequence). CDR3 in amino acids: CASSSRTDAEAFF. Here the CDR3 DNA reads TGTGCCAGCAGCTCCCGGACAGACGCTGAAGCTTTCTTT.

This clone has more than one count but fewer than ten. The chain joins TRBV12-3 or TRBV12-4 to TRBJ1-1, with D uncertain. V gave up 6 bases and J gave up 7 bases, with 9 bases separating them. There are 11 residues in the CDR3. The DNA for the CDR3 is TGTGCCAGCAGGCGGCGTAGTGAAGCTTTCTTT. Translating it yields CASRRRSEAFF.

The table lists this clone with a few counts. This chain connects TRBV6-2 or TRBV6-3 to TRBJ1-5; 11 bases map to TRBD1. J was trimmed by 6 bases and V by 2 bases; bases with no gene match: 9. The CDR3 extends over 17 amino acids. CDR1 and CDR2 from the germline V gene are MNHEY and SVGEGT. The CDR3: CASSYIPTGTGGQPQHF. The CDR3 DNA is TGTGCCAGCAGTTACATTCCCACCGGGACAGGGGGTCAGCCCCAGCATTTT.

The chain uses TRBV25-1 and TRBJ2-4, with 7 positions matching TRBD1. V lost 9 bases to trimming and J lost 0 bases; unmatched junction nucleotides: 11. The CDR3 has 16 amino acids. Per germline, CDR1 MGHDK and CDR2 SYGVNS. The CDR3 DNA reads TGTGCCAGTCCCGGGACAGATCGATTAGCCAAAAACATTCAGTACTTC. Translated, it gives CASPGTDRLAKNIQYF.

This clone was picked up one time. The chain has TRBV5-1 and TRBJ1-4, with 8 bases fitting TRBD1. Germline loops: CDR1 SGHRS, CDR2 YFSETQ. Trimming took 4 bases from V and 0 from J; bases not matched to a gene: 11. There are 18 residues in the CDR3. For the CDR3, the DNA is TGCGCCAGCAGCCCCGGACAGGGCGGAGTAGCAACTAATGAAAAACTGTTTTTT. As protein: CASSPGQGGVATNEKLFF.

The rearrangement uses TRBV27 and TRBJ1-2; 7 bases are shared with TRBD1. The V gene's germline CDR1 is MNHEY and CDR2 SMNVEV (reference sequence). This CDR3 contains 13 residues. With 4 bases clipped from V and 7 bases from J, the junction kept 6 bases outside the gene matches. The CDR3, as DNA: TGTGCCAGCAGTTCCCTGGGGACAGTTGGCTACACCTTC. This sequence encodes CASSSLGTVGYTF.

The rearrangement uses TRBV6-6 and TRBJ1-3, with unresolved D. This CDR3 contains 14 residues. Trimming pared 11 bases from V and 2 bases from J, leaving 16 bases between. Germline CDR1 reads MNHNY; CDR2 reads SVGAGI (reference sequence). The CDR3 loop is CASAGAPPGNTIYF. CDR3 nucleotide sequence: TGTGCCTCCGCGGGAGCACCTCCTGGAAACACCATATATTTT.

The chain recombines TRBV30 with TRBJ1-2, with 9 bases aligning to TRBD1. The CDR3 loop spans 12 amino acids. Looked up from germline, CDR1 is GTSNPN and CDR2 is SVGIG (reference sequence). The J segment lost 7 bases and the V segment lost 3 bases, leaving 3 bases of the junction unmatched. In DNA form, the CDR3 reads TGTGCCTGGAGCCCGACAGGGGGTGGCTACACCTTC. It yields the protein CAWSPTGGGYTF.

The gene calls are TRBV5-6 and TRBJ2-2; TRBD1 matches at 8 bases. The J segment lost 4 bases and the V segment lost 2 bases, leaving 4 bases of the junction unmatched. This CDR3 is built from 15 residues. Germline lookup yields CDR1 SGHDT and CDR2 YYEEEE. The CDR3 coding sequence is TGTGCCAGCAGCTTCGACAGGGGCAGCACCGGGGAGCTGTTTTTT. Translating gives CASSFDRGSTGELFF.

CDR3 protein: CASSPRRSGGSSTDTQYF. The CDR3 DNA sequence: TGTGCCAGCAGCCCCCGGCGTAGCGGGGGGTCTAGCACAGATACGCAGTATTTT. The V gene is TRBV7-6, the J gene TRBJ2-3; 10 bases match TRBD2. CDR3 length: 18 amino acids. J was trimmed by 0 bases and V by 5 bases; bases with no gene match: 11. CDR1 is SGHVS and CDR2 is FNYEAQ in the germline V gene.